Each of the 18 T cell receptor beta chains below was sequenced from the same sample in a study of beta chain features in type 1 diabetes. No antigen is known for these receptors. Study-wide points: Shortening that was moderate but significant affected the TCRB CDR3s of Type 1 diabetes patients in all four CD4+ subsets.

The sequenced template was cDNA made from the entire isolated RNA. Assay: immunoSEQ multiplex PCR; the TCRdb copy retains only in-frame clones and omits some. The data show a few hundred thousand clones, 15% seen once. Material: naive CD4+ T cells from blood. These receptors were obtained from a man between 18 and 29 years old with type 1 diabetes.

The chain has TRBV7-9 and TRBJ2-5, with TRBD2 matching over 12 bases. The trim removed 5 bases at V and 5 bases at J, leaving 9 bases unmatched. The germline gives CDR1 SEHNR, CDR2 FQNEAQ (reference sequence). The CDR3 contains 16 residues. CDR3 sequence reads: CASSRWLAGGLETQYF. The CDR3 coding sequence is TGTGCCAGCAGCCGTTGGCTAGCGGGAGGGCTGGAGACCCAGTACTTC.

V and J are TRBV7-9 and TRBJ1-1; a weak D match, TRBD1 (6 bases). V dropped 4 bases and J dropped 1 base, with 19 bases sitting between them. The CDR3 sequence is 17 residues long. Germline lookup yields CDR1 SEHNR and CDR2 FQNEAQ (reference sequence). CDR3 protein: CASSSYRVGYPNTEAFF. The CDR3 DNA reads TGTGCCAGCAGCTCCTACAGGGTCGGGTATCCGAACACTGAAGCTTTCTTT.

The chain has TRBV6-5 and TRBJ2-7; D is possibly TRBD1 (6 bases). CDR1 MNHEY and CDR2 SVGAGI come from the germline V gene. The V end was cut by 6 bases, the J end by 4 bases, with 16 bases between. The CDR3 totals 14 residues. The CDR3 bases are TGTGCCAGCAGCCGAGGACGGCAGGGGTACGAGCAGTACTTC. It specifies CASSRGRQGYEQYF.

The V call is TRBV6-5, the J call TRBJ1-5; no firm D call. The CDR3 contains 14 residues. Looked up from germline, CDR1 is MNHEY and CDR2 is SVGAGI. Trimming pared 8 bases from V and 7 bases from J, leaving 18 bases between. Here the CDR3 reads CASRDLTPGQPQHF. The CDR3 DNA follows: TGTGCCAGCCGCGACCTGACTCCGGGGCAGCCCCAGCATTTT.

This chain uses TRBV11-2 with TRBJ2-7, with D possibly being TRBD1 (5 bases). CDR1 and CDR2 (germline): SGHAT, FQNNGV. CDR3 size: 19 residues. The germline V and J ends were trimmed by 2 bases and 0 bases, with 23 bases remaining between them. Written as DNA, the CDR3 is TGTGCCAGCAGCTTAAGGAGTTTATCTGAGACAGCAGTCTCCTACGAGCAGTACTTC. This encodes CASSLRSLSETAVSYEQYF.

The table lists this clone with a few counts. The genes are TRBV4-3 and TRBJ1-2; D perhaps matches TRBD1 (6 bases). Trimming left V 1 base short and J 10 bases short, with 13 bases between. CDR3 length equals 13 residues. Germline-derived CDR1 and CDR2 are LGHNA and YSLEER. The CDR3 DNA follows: TGCGCCAGCAGCCAAGGGTGGACAGCCCCCTACACCTTC. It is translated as CASSQGWTAPYTF.

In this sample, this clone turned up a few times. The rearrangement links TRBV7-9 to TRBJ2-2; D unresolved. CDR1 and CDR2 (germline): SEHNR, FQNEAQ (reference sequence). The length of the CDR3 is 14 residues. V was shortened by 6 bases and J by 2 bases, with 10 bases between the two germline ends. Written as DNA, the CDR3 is TGTGCCAGCAGGGCAGGCCTTAACACCGGGGAGCTGTTTTTT. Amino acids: CASRAGLNTGELFF.

For the CDR3, the DNA is TGTGCCAGCAGCTTCGAGGGCTTTACTGAAGCTTTCTTT. It yields the protein CASSFEGFTEAFF. The chain employs TRBV7-9 and TRBJ1-1; D gene ambiguous. CDR3 size: 13 residues. In germline, CDR1 is SEHNR, CDR2 FQNEAQ (reference sequence). V lost 3 bases and J 5 bases, leaving 10 bases between the germline ends.

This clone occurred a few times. Here the CDR3 reads CASSSNSLNTDTQYF. CDR3 nucleotides: TGCGCCAGCAGCTCTAATAGCCTCAACACAGATACGCAGTATTTT. The V call is TRBV5-1, the J call TRBJ2-3; D is unresolved. This CDR3 spans 15 amino acids. Trimming stripped 3 bases from V and 2 bases from J, with 13 bases between. Per germline, CDR1 SGHRS and CDR2 YFSETQ. Drawing the rest from reference TRBV5-1 and TRBJ2-3, the complete variable domain is KAGVTQTPRYLIKTRGQQVTLSCSPISGHRSVSWYQQTPGQGLQFLFEYFSETQRNKGNFPGRFSGRQFSNSRSEMNVSTLELGDSALYLCASSSNSLNTDTQYFGPGTRLTVL.

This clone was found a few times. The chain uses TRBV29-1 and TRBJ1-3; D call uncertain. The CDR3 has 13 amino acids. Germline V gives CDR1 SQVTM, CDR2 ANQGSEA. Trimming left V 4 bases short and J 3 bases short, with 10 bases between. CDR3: CSVVSEVGNTIYF. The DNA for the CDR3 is TGCAGCGTTGTCTCGGAGGTTGGAAACACCATATATTTT. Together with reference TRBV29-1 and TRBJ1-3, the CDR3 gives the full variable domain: SAVISQKPSRDICQRGTSLTIQCQVDSQVTMMFWYRQQPGQSLTLIATANQGSEATYESGFVIDKFPISRPNLTFSTLTVSNMSPEDSSIYLCSVVSEVGNTIYFGEGSWLTVV.

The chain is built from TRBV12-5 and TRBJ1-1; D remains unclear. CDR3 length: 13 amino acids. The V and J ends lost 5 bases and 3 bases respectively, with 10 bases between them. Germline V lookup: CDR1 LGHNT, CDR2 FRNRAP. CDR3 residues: CASGAVGDTEAFF. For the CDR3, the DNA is TGTGCTAGTGGTGCAGTCGGAGACACTGAAGCTTTCTTT.

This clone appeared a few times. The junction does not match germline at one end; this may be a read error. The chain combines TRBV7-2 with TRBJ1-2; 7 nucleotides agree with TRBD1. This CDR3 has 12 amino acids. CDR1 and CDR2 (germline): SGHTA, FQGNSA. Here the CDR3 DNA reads TGTGCCAGCAGCCGACTAGACAGGGCGGGTTTCTTC. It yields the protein CASSRLDRAGFF. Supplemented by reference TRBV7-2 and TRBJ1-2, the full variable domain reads GAGVSQSPSNKVTEKGKDVELRCDPISGHTALYWYRQSLGQGLEFLIYFQGNSAPDKSGLPSDRFSAERTGGSVSTLTIQRTQQEDSAVYLCASSRLDRAGFFGSGTRLTVV.

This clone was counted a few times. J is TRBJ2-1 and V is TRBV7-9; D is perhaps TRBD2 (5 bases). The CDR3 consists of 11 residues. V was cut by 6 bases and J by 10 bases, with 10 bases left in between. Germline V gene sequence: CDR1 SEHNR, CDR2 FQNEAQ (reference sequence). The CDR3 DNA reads TGTGCCAGCAGTGCTAGCTGGGAGCAGTTCTTC. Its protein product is CASSASWEQFF.

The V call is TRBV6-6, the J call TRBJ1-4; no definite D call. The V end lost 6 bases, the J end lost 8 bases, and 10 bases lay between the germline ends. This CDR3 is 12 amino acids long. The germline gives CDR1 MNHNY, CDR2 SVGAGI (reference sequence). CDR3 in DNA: TGTGCCAGCAGCCAAGACTGGGAAAAACTGTTTTTT. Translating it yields CASSQDWEKLFF.

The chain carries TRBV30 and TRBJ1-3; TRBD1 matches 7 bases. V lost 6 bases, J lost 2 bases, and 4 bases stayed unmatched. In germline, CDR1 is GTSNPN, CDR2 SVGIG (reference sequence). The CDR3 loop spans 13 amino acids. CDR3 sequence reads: CACGTATGNTIYF. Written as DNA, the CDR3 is TGTGCCTGCGGGACAGCGACTGGAAACACCATATATTTT.

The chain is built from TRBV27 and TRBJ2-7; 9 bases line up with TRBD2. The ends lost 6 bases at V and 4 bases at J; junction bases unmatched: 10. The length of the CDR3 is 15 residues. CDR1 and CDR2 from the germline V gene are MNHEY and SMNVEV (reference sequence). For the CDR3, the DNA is TGTGCCAGCAGCCGTTTTGCGGGAGGGCTTTACGAGCAGTACTTC. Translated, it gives CASSRFAGGLYEQYF.

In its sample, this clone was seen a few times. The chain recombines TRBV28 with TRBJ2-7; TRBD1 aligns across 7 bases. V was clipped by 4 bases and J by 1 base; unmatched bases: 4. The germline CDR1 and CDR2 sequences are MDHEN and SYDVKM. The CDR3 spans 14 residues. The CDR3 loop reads CASSWDSPSYEQYF. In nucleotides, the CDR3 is TGTGCCAGCAGTTGGGACAGCCCTTCCTACGAGCAGTACTTC. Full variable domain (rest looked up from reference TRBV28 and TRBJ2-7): DVKVTQSSRYLVKRTGEKVFLECVQDMDHENMFWYRQDPGLGLRLIYFSYDVKMKEKGDIPEGYSVSREKKERFSLILESASTNQTSMYLCASSWDSPSYEQYFGPGTRLTVT.

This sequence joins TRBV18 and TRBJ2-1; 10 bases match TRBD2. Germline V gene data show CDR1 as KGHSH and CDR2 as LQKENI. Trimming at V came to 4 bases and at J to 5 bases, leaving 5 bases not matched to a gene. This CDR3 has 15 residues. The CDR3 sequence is CASSLSGGADNEQFF. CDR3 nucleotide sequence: TGTGCCAGCTCACTCAGCGGGGGGGCCGACAATGAGCAGTTCTTC.